Listed here are 7 T cell receptor beta chains from one sample, sequenced in a study of T-cell memory formation after mild COVID-19. TCRdb re-called the 5' RACE reads with MiXCR, one entry per CDR3 protein. Here the sample spans roughly 410,000 distinct CDR3 sequences, roughly a quarter being singletons. The specimen sequenced was PBMCs or a T cell subset sorted from them (not recorded which). All receptors come from an adult woman who had mild COVID-19 (a few samples of this study predate the infection). Cell type and time point are not known.

The CDR3 DNA follows: TGTGCCAGCAGCTATCCCCGGGACAGGGATATTCCACACTATGGCTACACCTTC. Translation: CASSYPRDRDIPHYGYTF. This sequence joins TRBV7-2 and TRBJ1-2, with TRBD1 matching 9 bases. The CDR3 runs 18 residues. V dropped 4 bases and J dropped 3; count of bases not matched to a gene: 15. Germline V gene sequence: CDR1 SGHTA, CDR2 FQGNSA. Supplemented by reference TRBV7-2 and TRBJ1-2, the full variable domain reads GAGVSQSPSNKVTEKGKDVELRCDPISGHTALYWYRQSLGQGLEFLIYFQGNSAPDKSGLPSDRFSAERTGGSVSTLTIQRTQQEDSAVYLCASSYPRDRDIPHYGYTFGSGTRLTVV.

The V and J genes are TRBV6-1 and TRBJ1-5; unclear D gene. There are 15 residues in the CDR3. Trimming removed 2 bases from V and 3 bases from J, with 11 bases in between. From germline, CDR1 is MNHNS and CDR2 SASEGT. This CDR3 reads CASSELAVTNQPQHF. Here the CDR3 DNA reads TGTGCCAGCAGTGAATTGGCAGTGACCAATCAGCCCCAGCATTTT.

J is TRBJ2-3 and V is TRBV5-4; a possible D gene is TRBD2 (6 bases). The germline V and J ends were trimmed by 7 bases and 2 bases, with 11 bases remaining between them. Germline CDR1 SGHNT, CDR2 YYREEE (reference sequence). The CDR3 totals 13 residues. Here the CDR3 reads CASGGSSTDTQYF. As DNA, the CDR3 is TGTGCCAGCGGGGGGTCCTCCACAGATACGCAGTATTTT.

This CDR3 is CASSQAKGLAGIYNEQFF. The CDR3, as DNA: TGCGCCAGCAGCCAAGCCAAAGGACTAGCGGGAATTTACAATGAGCAGTTCTTC. The V and J genes are TRBV4-3 and TRBJ2-1; 12 nucleotides align to TRBD2. The germline gives CDR1 LGHNA, CDR2 YSLEER. The V and J ends lost 1 base and 4 bases, in that order; junction bases with no gene match: 8. The CDR3 has 18 residues.

This clonotype came up a few times. The rearrangement links TRBV9 to TRBJ2-6; 10 nucleotides agree with TRBD1. The V gene's germline CDR1 is SGDLS and CDR2 YYNGEE. V dropped 1 base and J dropped 8; count of bases not matched to a gene: 24. The CDR3 runs 22 residues. This CDR3 reads CASSVSLGTGAFGMADPNVLTF. In nucleotides, the CDR3 is TGTGCCAGCAGCGTAAGCTTGGGGACAGGGGCTTTCGGTATGGCTGACCCCAACGTCCTGACTTTC.

In this sample, this clonotype turned up many times. V gene TRBV20-1 combines with J gene TRBJ1-3; D remains unclear. In germline, CDR1 is DFQATT, CDR2 SNEGSKA (reference sequence). Between the trimmed V and J ends, which lost 5 bases and 3 bases, there was a span of 2 bases. The CDR3 loop spans 10 amino acids. The CDR3, as DNA: TGCAGTGCTCGTGGAAACACCATATATTTT. Protein sequence: CSARGNTIYF.

This clonotype appeared a few times. V is TRBV5-1 and J is TRBJ2-7, with D unresolved. The V end lost 4 bases, the J end lost 6 bases, and 14 bases lay between the germline ends. The length of the CDR3 is 13 residues. The germline CDR1 and CDR2 sequences are SGHRS and YFSETQ. CDR3 residues: CASSHIDGSEQYF. As DNA, the CDR3 is TGCGCCAGCAGCCACATCGACGGTAGCGAGCAGTACTTC.